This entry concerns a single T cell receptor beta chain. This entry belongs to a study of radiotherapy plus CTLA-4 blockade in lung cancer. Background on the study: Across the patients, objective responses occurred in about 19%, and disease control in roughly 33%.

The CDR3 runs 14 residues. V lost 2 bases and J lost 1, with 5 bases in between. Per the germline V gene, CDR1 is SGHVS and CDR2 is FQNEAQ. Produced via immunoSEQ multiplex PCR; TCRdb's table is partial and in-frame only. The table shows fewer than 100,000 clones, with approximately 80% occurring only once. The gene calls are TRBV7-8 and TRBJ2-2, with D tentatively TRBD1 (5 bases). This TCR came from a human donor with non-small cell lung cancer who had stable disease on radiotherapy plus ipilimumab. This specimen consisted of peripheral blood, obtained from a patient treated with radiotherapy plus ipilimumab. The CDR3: CASSLRGNTGELFF. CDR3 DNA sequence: TGTGCCAGCAGCTTAAGGGGGAACACCGGGGAGCTGTTTTTT. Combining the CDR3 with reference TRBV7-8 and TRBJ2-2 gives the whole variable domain GAGVSQSPRYKVAKRGQDVALRCDPISGHVSLFWYQQALGQGPEFLTYFQNEAQLDKSGLPSDRFFAERPEGSVSTLKIQRTQQEDSAVYLCASSLRGNTGELFFGEGSRLTVL.